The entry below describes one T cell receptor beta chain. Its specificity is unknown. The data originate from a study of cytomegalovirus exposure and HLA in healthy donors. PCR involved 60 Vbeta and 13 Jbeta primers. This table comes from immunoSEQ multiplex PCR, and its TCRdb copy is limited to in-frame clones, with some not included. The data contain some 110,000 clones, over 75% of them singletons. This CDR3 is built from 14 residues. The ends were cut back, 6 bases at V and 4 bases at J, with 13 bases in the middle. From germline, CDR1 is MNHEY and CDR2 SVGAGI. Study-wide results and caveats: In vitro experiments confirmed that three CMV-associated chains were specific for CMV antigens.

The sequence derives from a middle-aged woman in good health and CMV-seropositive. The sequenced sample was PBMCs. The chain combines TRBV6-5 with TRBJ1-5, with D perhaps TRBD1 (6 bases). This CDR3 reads CASSQTGLNQPQHF. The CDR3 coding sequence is TGTGCCAGCAGCCAGACAGGTCTGAATCAGCCCCAGCATTTT.